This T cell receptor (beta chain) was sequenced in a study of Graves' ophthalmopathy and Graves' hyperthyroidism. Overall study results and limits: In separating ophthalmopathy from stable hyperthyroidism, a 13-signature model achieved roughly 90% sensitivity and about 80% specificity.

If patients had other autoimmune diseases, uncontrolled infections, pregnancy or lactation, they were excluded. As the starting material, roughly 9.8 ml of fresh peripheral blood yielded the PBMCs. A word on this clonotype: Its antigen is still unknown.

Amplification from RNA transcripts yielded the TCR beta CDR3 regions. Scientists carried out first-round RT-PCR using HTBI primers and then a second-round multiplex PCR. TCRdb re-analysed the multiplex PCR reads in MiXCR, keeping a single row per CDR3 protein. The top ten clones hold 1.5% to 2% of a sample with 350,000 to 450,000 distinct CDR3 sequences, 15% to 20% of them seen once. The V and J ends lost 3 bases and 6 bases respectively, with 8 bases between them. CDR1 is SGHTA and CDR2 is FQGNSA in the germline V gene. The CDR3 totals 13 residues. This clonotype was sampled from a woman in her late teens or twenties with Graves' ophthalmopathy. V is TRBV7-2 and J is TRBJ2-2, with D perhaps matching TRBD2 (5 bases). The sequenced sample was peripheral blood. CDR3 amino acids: CASSFRGPGELFF. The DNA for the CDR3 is TGTGCCAGCAGCTTTCGGGGTCCCGGGGAGCTGTTTTTT.